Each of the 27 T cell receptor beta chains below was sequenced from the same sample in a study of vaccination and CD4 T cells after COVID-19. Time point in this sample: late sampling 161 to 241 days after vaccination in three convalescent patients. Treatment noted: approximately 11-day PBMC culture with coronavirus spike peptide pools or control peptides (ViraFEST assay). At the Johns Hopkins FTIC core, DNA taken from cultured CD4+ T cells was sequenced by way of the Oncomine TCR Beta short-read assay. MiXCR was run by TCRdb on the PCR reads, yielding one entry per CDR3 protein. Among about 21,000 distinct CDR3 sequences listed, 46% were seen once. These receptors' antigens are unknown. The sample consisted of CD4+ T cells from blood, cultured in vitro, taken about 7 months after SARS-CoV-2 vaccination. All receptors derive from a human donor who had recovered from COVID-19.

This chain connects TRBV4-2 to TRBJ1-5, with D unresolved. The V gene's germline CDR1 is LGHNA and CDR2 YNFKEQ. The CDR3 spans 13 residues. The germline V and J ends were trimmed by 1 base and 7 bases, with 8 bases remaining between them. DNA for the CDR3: TGTGCCAGCAGCCAAGCCCTCGGACAGCCCCAGCATTTT. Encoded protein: CASSQALGQPQHF.

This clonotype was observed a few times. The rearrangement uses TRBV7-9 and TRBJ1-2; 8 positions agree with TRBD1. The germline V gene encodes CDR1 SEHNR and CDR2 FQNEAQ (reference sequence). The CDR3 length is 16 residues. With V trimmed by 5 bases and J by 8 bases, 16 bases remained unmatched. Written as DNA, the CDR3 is TGTGCCAGCAGCCATACCGTTGGACAGGGTAGTGTAGGCTACACCTTC. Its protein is CASSHTVGQGSVGYTF.

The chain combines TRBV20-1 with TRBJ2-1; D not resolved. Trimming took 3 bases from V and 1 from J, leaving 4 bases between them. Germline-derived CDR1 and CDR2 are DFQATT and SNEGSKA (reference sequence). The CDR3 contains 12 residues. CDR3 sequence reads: CSASGSYNEQFF. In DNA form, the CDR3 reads TGCAGTGCTAGTGGTTCCTACAATGAGCAGTTCTTC.

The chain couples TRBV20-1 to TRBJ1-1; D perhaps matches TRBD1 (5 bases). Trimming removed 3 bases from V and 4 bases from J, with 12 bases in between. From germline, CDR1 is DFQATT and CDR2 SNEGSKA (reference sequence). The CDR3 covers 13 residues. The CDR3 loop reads CSASSGMATEAFF. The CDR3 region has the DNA TGCAGTGCTAGTTCAGGGATGGCCACTGAAGCTTTCTTT.

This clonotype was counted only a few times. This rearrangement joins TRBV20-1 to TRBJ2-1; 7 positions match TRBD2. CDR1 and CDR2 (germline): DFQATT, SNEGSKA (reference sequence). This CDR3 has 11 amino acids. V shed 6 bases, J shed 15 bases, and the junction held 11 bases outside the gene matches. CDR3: CSAGDPGGWFF. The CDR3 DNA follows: TGCAGTGCGGGGGACCCCGGGGGGTGGTTCTTC.

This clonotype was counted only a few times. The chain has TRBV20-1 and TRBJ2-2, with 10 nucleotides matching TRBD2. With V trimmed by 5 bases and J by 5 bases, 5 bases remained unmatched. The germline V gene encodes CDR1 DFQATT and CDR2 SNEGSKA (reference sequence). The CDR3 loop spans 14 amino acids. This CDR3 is CSAGTSGATGELFF. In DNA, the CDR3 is TGCAGTGCTGGCACTAGCGGGGCTACCGGGGAGCTGTTTTTT.

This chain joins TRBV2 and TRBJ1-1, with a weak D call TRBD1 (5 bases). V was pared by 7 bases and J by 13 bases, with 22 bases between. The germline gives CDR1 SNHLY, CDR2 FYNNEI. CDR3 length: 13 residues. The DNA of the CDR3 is TGTGCCAGCACCATAGCCCCTAGGACGGGGGTTTTCTTT. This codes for CASTIAPRTGVFF.

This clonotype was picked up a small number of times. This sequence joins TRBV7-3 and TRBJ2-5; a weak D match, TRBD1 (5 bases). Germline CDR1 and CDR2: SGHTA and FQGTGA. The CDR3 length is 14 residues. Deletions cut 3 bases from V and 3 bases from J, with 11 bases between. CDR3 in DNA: TGTGCCAGCAGCTTCAGTGGGGCGAAAGAGACCCAGTACTTC. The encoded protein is CASSFSGAKETQYF.

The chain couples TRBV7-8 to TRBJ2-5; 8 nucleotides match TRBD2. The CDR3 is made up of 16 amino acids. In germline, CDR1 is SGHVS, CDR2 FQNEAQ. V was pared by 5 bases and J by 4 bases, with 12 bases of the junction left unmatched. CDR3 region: CASSLGGGGSRETQYF. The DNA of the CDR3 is TGTGCCAGCAGCCTGGGGGGCGGGGGGTCGAGAGAGACCCAGTACTTC.

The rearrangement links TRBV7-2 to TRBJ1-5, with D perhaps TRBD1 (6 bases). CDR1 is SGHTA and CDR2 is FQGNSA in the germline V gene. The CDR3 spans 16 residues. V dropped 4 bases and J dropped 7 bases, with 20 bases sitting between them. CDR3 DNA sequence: TGTGCCAGCAGCTCCCAAAAACAGGGATCCGGACAGCCCCAGCATTTT. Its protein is CASSSQKQGSGQPQHF.

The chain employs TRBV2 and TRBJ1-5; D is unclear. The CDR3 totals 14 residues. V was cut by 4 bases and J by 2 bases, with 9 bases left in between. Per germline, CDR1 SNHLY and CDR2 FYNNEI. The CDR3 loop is CASSVDGRNQPQHF. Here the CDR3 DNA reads TGTGCCAGCAGTGTAGACGGGCGCAATCAGCCCCAGCATTTT.

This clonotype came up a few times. The CDR3, as DNA: TGTGCCAGTAGTACGGGACAGGGGATGAATCAGCCCCAGCATTTT. Its protein is CASSTGQGMNQPQHF. The chain is built from TRBV19 and TRBJ1-5, with 10 bases matching TRBD1. In germline, CDR1 is LNHDA, CDR2 SQIVND (reference sequence). The V segment lost 4 bases and the J segment 4 bases; nucleotides outside the gene matches: 4. The CDR3 loop spans 15 amino acids. The entire variable domain, with the rest obtained from reference TRBV19 and TRBJ1-5, is as follows: DGGITQSPKYLFRKEGQNVTLSCEQNLNHDAMYWYRQDPGQGLRLIYYSQIVNDFQKGDIAEGYSVSREKKESFPLTVTSAQKNPTAFYLCASSTGQGMNQPQHFGDGTRLSIL.

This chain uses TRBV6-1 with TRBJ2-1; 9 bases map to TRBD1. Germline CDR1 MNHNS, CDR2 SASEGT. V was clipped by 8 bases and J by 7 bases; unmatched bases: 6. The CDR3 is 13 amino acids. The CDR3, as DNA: TGTGCCAGCCGGACAGGGGTGGGGAATGAGCAGTTCTTC. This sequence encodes CASRTGVGNEQFF.

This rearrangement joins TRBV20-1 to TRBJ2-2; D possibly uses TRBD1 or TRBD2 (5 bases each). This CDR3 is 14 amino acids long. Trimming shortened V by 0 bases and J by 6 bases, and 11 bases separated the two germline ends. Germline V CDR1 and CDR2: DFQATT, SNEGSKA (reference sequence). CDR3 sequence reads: CSARDLMGAGELFF. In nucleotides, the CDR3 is TGCAGTGCTAGAGATCTGATGGGGGCCGGGGAGCTGTTTTTT.

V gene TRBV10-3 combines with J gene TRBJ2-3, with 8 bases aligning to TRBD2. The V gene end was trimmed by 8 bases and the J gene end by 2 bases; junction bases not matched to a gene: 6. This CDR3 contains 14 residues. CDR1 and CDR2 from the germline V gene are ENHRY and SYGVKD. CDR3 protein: CAIGRGGDTDTQYF. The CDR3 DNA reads TGTGCCATCGGTCGGGGGGGCGACACAGATACGCAGTATTTT.

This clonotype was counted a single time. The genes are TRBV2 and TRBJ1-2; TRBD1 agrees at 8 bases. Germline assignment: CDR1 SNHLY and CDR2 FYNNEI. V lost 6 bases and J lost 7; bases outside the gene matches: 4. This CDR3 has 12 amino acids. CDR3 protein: CASSWTGSGYTF. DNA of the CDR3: TGTGCCAGCAGCTGGACAGGGTCTGGCTACACCTTC.

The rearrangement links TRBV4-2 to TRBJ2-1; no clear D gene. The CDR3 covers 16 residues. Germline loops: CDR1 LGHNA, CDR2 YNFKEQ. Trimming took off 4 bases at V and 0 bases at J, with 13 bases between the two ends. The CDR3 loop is CASSLAKTRSYNEQFF. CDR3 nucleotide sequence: TGTGCCAGCAGCCTAGCAAAGACCCGCTCCTACAATGAGCAGTTCTTC.

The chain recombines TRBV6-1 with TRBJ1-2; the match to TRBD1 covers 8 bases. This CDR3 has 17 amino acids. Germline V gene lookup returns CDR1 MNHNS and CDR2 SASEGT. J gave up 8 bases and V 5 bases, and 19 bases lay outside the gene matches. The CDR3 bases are TGTGCCAGCAGTCCTCCGAGACAGGGGACGCATGGTTGGGGCTACACCTTC. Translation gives CASSPPRQGTHGWGYTF.

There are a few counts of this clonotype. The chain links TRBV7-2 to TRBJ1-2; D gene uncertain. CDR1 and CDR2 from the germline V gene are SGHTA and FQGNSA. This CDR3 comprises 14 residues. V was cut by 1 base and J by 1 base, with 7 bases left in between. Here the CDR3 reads CASSLVHINYGYTF. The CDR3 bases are TGTGCCAGCAGCTTAGTTCACATTAACTATGGCTACACCTTC.

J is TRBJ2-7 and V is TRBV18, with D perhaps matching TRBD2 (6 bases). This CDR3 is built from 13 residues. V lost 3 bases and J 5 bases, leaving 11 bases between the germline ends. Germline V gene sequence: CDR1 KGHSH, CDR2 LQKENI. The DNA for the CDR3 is TGTGCCAGCTCACCTGGCTGGGGGGACGAGCAGTACTTC. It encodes CASSPGWGDEQYF. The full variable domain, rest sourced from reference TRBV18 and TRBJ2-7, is NAGVMQNPRHLVRRRGQEARLRCSPMKGHSHVYWYRQLPEEGLKFMVYLQKENIIDESGMPKERFSAEFPKEGPSILRIQQVVRGDSAAYFCASSPGWGDEQYFGPGTRLTVT.

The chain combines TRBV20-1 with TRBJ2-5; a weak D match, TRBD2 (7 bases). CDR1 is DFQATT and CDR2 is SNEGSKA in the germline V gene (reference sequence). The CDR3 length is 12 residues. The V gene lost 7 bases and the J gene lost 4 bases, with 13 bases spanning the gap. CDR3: CSVGGQRETQYF. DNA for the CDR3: TGCAGTGTCGGGGGGCAACGAGAGACCCAGTACTTC.

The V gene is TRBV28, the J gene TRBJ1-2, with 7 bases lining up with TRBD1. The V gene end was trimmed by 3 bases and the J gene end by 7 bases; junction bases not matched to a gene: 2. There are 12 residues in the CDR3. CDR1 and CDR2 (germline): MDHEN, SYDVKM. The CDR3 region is CASSFEGAGYTF. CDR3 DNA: TGTGCCAGCAGTTTTGAGGGGGCTGGCTACACCTTC.

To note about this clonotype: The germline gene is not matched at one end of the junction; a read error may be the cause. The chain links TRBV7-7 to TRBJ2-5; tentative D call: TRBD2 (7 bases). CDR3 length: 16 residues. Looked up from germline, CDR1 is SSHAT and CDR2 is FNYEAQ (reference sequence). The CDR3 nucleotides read TGTGCTAGCAGCCCGGGGAGGGGGACACATCTAGAGACCCAGTACTTC. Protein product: CASSPGRGTHLETQYF.

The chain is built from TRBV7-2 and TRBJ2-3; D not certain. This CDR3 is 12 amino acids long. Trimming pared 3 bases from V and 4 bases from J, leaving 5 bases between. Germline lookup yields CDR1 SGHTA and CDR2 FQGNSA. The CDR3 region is CASSFFPDTQYF. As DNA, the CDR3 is TGTGCCAGCAGCTTTTTCCCAGATACGCAGTATTTT.

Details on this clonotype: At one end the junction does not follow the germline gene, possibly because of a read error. CDR3: CAISESRGSSGYEQYF. CDR3 coding DNA: TGTGCCATCAGTGAGTCGCGCGGGAGCTCGGGCTACGAGCAGTACTTC. This chain uses TRBV6-1 with TRBJ2-7, with 7 nucleotides matching TRBD2. The germline gives CDR1 MNHNS, CDR2 SASEGT. This CDR3 spans 16 amino acids.

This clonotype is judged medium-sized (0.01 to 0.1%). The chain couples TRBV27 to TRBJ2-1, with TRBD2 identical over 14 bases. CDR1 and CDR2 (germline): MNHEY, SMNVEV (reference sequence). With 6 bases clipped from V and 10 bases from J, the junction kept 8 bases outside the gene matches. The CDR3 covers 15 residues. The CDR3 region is CASRATSGGAWEQFF. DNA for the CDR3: TGTGCCAGCAGGGCGACTAGCGGGGGGGCCTGGGAGCAGTTCTTC.

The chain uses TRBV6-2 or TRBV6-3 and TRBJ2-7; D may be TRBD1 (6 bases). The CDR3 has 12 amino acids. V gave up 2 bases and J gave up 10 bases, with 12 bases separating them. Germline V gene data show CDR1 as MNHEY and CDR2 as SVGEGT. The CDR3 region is CASSYQGLDQYF. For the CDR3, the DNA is TGTGCCAGCAGTTACCAGGGGTTAGATCAGTACTTC.